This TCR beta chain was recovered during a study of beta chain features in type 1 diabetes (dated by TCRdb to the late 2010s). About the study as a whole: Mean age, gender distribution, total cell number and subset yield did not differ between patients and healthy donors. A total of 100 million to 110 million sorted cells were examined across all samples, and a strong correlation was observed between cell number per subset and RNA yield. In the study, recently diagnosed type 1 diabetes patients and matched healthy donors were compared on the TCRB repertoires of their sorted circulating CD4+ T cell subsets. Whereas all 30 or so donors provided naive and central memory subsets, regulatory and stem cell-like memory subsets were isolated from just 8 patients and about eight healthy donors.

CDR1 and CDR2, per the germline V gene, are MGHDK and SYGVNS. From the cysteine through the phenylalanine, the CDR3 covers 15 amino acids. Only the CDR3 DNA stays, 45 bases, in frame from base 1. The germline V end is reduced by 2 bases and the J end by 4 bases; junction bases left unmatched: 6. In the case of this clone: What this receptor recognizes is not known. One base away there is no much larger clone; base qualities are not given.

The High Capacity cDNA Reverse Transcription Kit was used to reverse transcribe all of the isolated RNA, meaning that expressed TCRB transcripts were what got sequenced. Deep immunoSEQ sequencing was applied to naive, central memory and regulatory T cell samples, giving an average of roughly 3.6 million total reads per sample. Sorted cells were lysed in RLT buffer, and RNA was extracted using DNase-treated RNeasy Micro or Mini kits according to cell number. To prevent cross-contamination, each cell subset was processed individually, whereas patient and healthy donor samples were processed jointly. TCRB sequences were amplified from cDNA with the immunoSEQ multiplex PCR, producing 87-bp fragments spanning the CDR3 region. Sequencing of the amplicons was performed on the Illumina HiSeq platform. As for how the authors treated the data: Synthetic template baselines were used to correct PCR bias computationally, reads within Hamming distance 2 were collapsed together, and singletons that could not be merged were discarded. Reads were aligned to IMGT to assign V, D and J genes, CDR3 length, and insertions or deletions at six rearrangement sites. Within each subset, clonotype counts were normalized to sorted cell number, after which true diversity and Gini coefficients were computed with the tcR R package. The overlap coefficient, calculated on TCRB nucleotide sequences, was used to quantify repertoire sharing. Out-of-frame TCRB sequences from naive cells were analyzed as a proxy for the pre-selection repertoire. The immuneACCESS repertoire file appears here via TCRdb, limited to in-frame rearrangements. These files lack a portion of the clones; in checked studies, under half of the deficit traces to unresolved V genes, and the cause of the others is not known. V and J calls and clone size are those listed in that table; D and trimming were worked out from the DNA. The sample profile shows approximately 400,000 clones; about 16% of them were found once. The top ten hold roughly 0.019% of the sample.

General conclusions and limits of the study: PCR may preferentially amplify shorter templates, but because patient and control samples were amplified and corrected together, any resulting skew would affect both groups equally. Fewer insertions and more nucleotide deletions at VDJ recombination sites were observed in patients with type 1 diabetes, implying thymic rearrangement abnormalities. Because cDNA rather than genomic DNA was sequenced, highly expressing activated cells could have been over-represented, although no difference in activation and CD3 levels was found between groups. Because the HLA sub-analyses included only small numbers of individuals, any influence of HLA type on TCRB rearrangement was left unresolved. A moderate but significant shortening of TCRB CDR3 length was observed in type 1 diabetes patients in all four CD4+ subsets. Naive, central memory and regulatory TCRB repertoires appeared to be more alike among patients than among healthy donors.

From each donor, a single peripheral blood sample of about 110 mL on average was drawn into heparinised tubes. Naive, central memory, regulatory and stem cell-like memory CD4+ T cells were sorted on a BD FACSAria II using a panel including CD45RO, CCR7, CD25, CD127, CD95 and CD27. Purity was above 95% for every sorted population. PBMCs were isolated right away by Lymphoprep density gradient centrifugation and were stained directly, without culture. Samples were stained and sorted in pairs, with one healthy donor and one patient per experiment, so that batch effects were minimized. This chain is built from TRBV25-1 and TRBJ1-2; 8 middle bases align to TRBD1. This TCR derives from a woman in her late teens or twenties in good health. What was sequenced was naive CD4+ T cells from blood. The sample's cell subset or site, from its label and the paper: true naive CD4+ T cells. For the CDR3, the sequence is CASSEGTGVLYGYTF. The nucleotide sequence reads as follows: TGTGCCAGCAGTGAAGGGACAGGAGTCCTCTATGGCTACACCTTC.